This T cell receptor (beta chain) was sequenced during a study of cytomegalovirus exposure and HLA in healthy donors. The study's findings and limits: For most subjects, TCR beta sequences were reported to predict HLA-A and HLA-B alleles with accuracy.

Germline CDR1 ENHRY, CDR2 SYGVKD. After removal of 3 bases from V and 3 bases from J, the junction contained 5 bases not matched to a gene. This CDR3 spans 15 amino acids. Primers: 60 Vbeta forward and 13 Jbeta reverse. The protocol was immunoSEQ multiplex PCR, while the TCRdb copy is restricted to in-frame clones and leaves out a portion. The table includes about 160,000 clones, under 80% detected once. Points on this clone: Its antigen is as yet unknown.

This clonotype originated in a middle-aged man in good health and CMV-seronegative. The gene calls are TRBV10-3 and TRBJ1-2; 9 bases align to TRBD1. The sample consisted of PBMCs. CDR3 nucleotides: TGTGCCATCAGTGACTGGGGACAGGGAGACTATGGCTACACCTTC. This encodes CAISDWGQGDYGYTF.